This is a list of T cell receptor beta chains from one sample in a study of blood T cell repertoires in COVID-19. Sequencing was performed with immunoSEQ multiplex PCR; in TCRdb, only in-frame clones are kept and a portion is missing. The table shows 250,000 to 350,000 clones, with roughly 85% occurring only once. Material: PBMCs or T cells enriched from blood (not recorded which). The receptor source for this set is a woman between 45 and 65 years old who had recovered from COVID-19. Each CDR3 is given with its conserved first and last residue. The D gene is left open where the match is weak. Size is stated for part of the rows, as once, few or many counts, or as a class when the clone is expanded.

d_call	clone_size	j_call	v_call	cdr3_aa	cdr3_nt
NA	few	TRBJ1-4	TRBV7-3	CASSAIGGEKLFF	TGTGCCAGCAGCGCGATCGGGGGGGAAAAACTGTTTTTT
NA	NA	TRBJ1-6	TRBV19	CASSIPPGGRNSPLHF	TGTGCCAGTAGTATCCCACCTGGGGGCCGCAATTCACCCCTCCACTTT
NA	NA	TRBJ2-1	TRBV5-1	CASSLALRVSSYNEQFF	TGCGCCAGCAGCTTGGCGTTGAGGGTCAGCTCCTACAATGAGCAGTTCTTC
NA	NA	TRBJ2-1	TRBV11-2	CASSLIRGLHEQFF	TGTGCCAGCAGCTTAATACGGGGACTTCATGAGCAGTTCTTC
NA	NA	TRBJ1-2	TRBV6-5	CASSYGGQPYGYTF	TGTGCCAGCAGTTACGGAGGACAGCCCTATGGCTACACCTTC
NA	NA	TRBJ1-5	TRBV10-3	CAISRQKDQPQHF	TGTGCCATCAGTCGACAGAAGGATCAGCCCCAGCATTTT
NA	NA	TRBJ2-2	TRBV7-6	CASSQQEGRELFF	TGTGCCAGCAGCCAACAGGAGGGTCGGGAGCTGTTTTTT
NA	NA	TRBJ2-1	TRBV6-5	CASSYSRSRSYNEQFF	TGTGCCAGCAGTTACTCGAGGAGTCGGTCCTACAATGAGCAGTTCTTC
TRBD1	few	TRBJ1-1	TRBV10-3	CAISESTGAGEAFF	TGTGCCATCAGTGAGTCGACAGGGGCTGGAGAAGCTTTCTTT
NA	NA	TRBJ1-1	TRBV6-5	CASSYPDTSEAFF	TGTGCCAGCAGTTACCCAGACACCAGTGAAGCTTTCTTT
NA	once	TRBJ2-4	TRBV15	CATSRDSGQLSLAKNIQYF	TGTGCCACCAGCAGAGATAGTGGACAGCTATCTCTAGCCAAAAACATTCAGTACTTC
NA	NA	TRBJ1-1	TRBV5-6	CASSLVTAFLTEAFF	TGTGCCAGCAGCTTGGTAACTGCCTTCTTGACTGAAGCTTTCTTT
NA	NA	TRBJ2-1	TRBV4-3	CASSQATGLSYNEQFF	TGCGCCAGCAGCCAAGCCACAGGGCTCTCCTACAATGAGCAGTTCTTC
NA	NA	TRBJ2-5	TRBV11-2	CASSLGGGHQETQYF	TGTGCCAGCAGCTTAGGGGGGGGCCACCAAGAGACCCAGTACTTC
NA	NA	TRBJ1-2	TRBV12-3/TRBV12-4	CASSRQVNYGYTF	TGTGCCAGCAGTCGACAGGTAAACTATGGCTACACCTTC
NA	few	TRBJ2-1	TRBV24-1	CATSGSGVGYNEQFF	TGTGCCACCAGTGGGTCGGGAGTGGGCTACAATGAGCAGTTCTTC
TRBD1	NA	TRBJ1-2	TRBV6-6	CASSFNRQGLYGYTF	TGTGCCAGCAGTTTTAACAGACAGGGTCTCTATGGCTACACCTTC
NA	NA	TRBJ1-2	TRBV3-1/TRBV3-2	CAVGRGTGGYTF	TGTGCAGTCGGCAGAGGAACAGGTGGCTACACCTTC
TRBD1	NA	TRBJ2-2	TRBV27	CASSLHRGTGELFF	TGTGCCAGCAGTCTACACAGGGGCACCGGGGAGCTGTTTTTT
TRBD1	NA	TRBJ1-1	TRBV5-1	CASSLQGTLNTEAFF	TGCGCCAGCAGCTTACAGGGGACTTTGAACACTGAAGCTTTCTTT
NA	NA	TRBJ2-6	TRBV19	CASSSLGAPLGANVLTF	TGTGCCAGTAGTTCCCTGGGGGCGCCCCTGGGGGCCAACGTCCTGACTTTC
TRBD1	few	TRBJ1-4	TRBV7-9	CASSLGGQGEEKLFF	TGTGCCAGCAGCTTAGGTGGACAGGGTGAAGAAAAACTGTTTTTT
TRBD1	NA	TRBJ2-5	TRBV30	CAWSSVYGTGGLETQYF	TGTGCCTGGAGTTCTGTATACGGGACAGGGGGGTTGGAGACCCAGTACTTC
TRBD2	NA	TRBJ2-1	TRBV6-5	CASIVGLASYNEQFF	TGTGCCAGCATTGTGGGACTAGCGTCCTACAATGAGCAGTTCTTC
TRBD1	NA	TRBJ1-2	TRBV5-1	CASSPQTGQSYGYTF	TGCGCCAGCAGCCCCCAGACGGGACAGTCTTATGGCTACACCTTC
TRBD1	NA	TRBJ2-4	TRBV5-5	CASSRGPTDRGRNIQYF	TGTGCCAGCAGCCGCGGCCCTACTGACAGGGGGCGAAACATTCAGTACTTC
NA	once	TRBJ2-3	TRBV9	CASSASAPSTDTQYF	TGTGCCAGCAGCGCTAGCGCCCCTAGCACAGATACGCAGTATTTT
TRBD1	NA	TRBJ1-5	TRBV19	CASATGTGGYQPQHF	TGTGCCAGCGCTACCGGGACAGGGGGCTATCAGCCCCAGCATTTT
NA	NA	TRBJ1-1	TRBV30	CAWSKDMRNTEAFF	TGTGCCTGGAGTAAGGACATGCGGAACACTGAAGCTTTCTTT
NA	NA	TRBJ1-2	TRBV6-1	CASSEAATIYGYTF	TGTGCCAGCAGTGAGGCCGCGACAATCTATGGCTACACCTTC
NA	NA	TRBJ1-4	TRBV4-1	CASSPAPQRNEKLFF	TGCGCCAGCAGCCCAGCCCCACAGAGAAATGAAAAACTGTTTTTT
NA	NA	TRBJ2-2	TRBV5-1	CASSLVQNTGELFF	TGCGCCAGCAGCTTGGTTCAGAACACCGGGGAGCTGTTTTTT
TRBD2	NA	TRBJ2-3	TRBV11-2	CASSRLAGVVDTQYF	TGTGCCAGCAGTAGATTAGCGGGAGTTGTAGATACGCAGTATTTT
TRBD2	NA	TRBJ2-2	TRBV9	CASSVAEGLAGANTGELFF	TGTGCCAGCAGCGTAGCTGAGGGACTAGCGGGAGCGAACACCGGGGAGCTGTTTTTT
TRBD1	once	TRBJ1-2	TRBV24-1	CATSETGDYGYTF	TGTGCCACCAGTGAGACAGGGGACTATGGCTACACCTTC
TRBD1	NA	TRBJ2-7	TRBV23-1	CASSPTGQGREGEQYF	TGCGCCAGCAGTCCAACTGGACAGGGGAGGGAGGGCGAGCAGTACTTC
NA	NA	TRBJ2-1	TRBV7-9	CASTPGGDEQFF	TGTGCCAGCACCCCGGGGGGCGATGAGCAGTTCTTC
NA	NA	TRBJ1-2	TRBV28	CASSLSQPPDYTF	TGTGCCAGCAGTTTATCCCAACCACCAGATTACACCTTC
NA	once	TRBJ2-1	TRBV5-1	CASSLGRDREQFF	TGCGCCAGCAGCTTGGGGAGGGATAGGGAGCAGTTCTTC
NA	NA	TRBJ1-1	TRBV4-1	CASSQESAVPNTEAFF	TGCGCCAGCAGCCAAGAAAGCGCAGTCCCTAACACTGAAGCTTTCTTT
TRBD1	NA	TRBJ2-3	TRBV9	CASSGQGWDTQYF	TGTGCCAGCAGCGGACAGGGATGGGATACGCAGTATTTT